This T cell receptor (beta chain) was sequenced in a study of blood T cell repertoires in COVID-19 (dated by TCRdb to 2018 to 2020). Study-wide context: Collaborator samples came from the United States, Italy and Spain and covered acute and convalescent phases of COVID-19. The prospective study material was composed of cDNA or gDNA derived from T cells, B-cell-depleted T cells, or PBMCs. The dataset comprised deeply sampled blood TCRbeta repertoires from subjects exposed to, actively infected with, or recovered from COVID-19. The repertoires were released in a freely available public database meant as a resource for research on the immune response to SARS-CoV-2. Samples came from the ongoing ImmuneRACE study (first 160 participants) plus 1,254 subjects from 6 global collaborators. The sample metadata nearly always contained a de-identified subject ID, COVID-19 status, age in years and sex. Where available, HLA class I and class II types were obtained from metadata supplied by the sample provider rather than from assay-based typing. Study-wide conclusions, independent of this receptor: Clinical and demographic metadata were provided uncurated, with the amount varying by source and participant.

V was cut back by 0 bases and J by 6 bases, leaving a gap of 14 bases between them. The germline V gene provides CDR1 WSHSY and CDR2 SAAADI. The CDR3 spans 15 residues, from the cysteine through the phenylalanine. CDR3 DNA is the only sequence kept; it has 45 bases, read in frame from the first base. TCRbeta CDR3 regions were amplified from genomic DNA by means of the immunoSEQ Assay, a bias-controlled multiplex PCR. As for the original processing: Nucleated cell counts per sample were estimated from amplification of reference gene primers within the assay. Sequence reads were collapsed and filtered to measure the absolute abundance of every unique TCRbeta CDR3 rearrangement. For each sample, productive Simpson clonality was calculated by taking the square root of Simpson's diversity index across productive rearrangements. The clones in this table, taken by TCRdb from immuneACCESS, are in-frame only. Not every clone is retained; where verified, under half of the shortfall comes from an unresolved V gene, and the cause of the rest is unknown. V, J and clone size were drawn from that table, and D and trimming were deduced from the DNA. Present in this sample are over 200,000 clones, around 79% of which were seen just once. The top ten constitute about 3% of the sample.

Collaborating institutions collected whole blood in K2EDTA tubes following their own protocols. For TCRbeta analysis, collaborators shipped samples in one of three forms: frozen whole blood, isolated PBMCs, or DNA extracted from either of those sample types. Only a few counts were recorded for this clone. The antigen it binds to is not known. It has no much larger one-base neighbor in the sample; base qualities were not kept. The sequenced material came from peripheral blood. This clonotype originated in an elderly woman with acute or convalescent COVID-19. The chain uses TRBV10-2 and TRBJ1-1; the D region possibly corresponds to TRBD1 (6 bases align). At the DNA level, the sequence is TGCGCCAGCAGTGAGTCAAGGGGGTTCGGCTCTGAAGCTTTCTTT. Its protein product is CASSESRGFGSEAFF.